A single sample gave rise to the 2 T cell receptor beta chains below, sequenced in a study of T cell changes during pregnancy in multiple sclerosis. The data were produced by immunoSEQ multiplex PCR, yet TCRdb's version contains in-frame clones alone and is incomplete. The table includes approximately 34,000 clones, 75% to 95% detected once. The material sequenced was CD8+ T cells from peripheral blood mononuclear cells, taken before pregnancy. The receptors derive from a female donor with multiple sclerosis, enrolled in a pregnancy study.

The chain combines TRBV9 with TRBJ2-2; 12 bases are a match to TRBD1. This CDR3 has 16 residues. With V trimmed by 3 bases and J by 6 bases, 6 bases remained unmatched. Germline CDR1 reads SGDLS; CDR2 reads YYNGEE. CDR3 loop: CASSAGGQGASGELFF. Here the CDR3 DNA reads TGTGCCAGCAGCGCGGGGGGACAGGGGGCGTCCGGGGAGCTGTTTTTT.

This chain uses TRBV4-2 with TRBJ1-1, with TRBD1 as a possible D gene (5 bases). The CDR3 sequence is 18 residues long. Germline V gives CDR1 LGHNA, CDR2 YNFKEQ. Trimming took off 1 base at V and 5 bases at J, with 23 bases between the two ends. DNA for the CDR3: TGTGCCAGCAGCCAAGCAGGCGGTGTTAGGCGGGGGATGACTGAAGCTTTCTTT. Amino acids: CASSQAGGVRRGMTEAFF.